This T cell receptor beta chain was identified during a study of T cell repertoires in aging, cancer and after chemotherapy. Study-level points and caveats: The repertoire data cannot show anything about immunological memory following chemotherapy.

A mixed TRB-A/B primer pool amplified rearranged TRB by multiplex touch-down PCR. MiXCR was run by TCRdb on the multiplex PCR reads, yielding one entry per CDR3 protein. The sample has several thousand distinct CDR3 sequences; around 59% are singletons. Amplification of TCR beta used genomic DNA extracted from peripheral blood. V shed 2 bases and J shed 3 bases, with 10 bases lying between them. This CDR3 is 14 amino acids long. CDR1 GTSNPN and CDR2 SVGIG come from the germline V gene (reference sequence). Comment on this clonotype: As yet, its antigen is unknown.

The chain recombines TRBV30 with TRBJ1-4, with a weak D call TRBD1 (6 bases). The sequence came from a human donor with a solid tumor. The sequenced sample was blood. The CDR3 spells CAWSLGTSNEKLFF. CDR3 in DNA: TGTGCCTGGAGTCTGGGGACATCTAATGAAAAACTGTTTTTT.